These T cell receptor beta chains were read from a single sample in a study of CD4+ T cells in melanoma. Sequencing used immunoSEQ multiplex PCR; TCRdb keeps in-frame clones, though not all of them. The profile shows roughly 120,000 clones, about 90% of them singletons. The sample consisted of peripheral blood. Every receptor here comes from a human donor with melanoma. Both conserved end residues are part of each CDR3. Fields, in order: clone size, D gene, J gene, V gene, CDR3 protein, CDR3 DNA. D genes are given only for firm matches. The size of a clone is reported for some rows only, either as once, few or many, or as a class for expanded clones.

>NA|NA|TRBJ1-1|TRBV5-4
CASSPWTAMNTEAFF
TGTGCCAGCAGCCCATGGACAGCCATGAACACTGAAGCTTTCTTT
>NA|NA|TRBJ1-6|TRBV10-1
CASSGKGDNSPLHF
TGCGCCAGCAGTGGTAAGGGGGATAATTCACCCCTCCACTTT
>NA|TRBD1|TRBJ2-7|TRBV19
CASSTDRDYEQYF
TGTGCCAGTAGTACGGACAGGGATTACGAGCAGTACTTC
>NA|NA|TRBJ1-2|TRBV6-5
CASSYSSRDHGYTF
TGTGCCAGCAGTTACTCGTCCAGGGATCATGGCTACACCTTC
>once|TRBD2|TRBJ2-7|TRBV5-1
CASSLVASGGYEQYF
TGCGCCAGCAGCTTGGTGGCTAGCGGGGGGTACGAGCAGTACTTC
>few|TRBD1|TRBJ1-1|TRBV10-3
CAIRGRTGGISEAFF
TGTGCCATCAGAGGGAGGACAGGGGGCATTTCTGAAGCTTTCTTT
>NA|TRBD2|TRBJ2-1|TRBV6-5
CASSYATSGEGNEQFF
TGTGCCAGCAGTTACGCCACTAGCGGGGAGGGCAATGAGCAGTTCTTC
>NA|NA|TRBJ1-4|TRBV9
CASSVLGGRGEKLFF
TGTGCCAGCAGCGTCCTTGGGGGGCGAGGTGAAAAACTGTTTTTT
>NA|TRBD2|TRBJ2-2|TRBV4-3
CASSRGTSGGAGGELFF
TGCGCCAGCAGCCGGGGGACTAGCGGGGGGGCCGGCGGGGAGCTGTTTTTT
>NA|TRBD1|TRBJ2-5|TRBV7-7
CASSSDRGRETQYF
TGTGCCAGCAGCTCCGACAGGGGGCGAGAGACCCAGTACTTC
>NA|TRBD1|TRBJ1-1|TRBV30
CALRRTGNTEAFF
TGTGCCCTCCGGAGGACAGGGAACACTGAAGCTTTCTTT
>NA|NA|TRBJ2-7|TRBV28
CASRRGHGFNYEQYF
TGTGCCAGCAGAAGGGGACACGGCTTCAACTACGAGCAGTACTTC
>NA|NA|TRBJ2-7|TRBV28
CASSPLKGWQYF
TGTGCCAGCAGCCCCCTAAAGGGTTGGCAGTACTTC
>NA|TRBD2|TRBJ2-1|TRBV10-3
CAISDPTSGSYNEQFF
TGTGCCATCAGTGACCCGACTAGCGGGAGCTACAATGAGCAGTTCTTC
>NA|NA|TRBJ2-5|TRBV7-3
CASSFAPGGQETQYF
TGTGCCAGCAGCTTCGCCCCTGGCGGGCAAGAGACCCAGTACTTC
>NA|NA|TRBJ1-5|TRBV27
CASSLAGTGPQHF
TGTGCCAGCAGTTTGGCAGGGACCGGACCCCAGCATTTT
>NA|NA|TRBJ2-3|TRBV9
CASSASQGRLGTDTQYF
TGTGCCAGCAGCGCATCTCAGGGGCGGTTGGGCACAGATACGCAGTATTTT
>NA|TRBD1|TRBJ2-1|TRBV7-7
CASSLAVDRGYNEQFF
TGTGCCAGCAGCTTAGCGGTGGACAGGGGCTACAATGAGCAGTTCTTC
>NA|TRBD1|TRBJ1-6|TRBV5-8
CASSSWTGVNSPLHF
TGTGCCAGCAGCTCCTGGACAGGGGTTAATTCACCCCTCCACTTT
>NA|NA|TRBJ2-2|TRBV11-2
CASSFLPGELFF
TGTGCCAGCAGCTTTCTCCCCGGGGAGCTGTTTTTT
>NA|TRBD2|TRBJ2-1|TRBV7-6
CASSLALSRAGSSYNEQFF
TGTGCCAGCAGCTTAGCGCTAAGCCGAGCGGGGAGCTCCTACAATGAGCAGTTCTTC
>few|NA|TRBJ1-4|TRBV7-8
CASSLPRVRTNEKLFF
TGTGCCAGCAGCTTACCCCGGGTCCGGACTAATGAAAAACTGTTTTTT